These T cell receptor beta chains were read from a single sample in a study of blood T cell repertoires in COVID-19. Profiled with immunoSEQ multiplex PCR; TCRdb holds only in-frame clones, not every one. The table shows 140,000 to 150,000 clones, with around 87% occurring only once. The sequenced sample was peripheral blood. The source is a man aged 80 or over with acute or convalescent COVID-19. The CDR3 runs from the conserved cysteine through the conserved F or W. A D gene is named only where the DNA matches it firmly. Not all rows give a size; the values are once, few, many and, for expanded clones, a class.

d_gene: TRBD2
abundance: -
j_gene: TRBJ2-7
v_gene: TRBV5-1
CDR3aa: CASSLGDYRPYEQYF
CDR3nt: TGCGCCAGCAGCTTGGGGGACTACCGTCCCTACGAGCAGTACTTC

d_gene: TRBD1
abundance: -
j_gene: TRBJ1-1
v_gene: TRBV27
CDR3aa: CASSAAYRGRGRTEAFF
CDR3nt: TGTGCCAGCAGTGCCGCGTACAGGGGGCGGGGAAGGACTGAAGCTTTCTTT

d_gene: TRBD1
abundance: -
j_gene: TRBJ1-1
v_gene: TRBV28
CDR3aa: CASSPGTVFKAFF
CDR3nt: TGTGCCAGCAGCCCCGGGACAGTCTTTAAAGCTTTCTTT

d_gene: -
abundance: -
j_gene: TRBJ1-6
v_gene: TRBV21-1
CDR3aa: CASRLLKAGNLFPSNSPLHF
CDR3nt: TGTGCCAGCAGATTACTCAAAGCCGGTAATCTATTTCCCTCTAATTCACCCCTCCACTTT

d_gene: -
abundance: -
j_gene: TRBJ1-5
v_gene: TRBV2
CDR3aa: CASSEPGVGNQPQHF
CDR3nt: TGTGCCAGCAGTGAACCGGGAGTTGGCAATCAGCCCCAGCATTTT

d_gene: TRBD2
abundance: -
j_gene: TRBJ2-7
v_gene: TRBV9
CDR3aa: CASSFGPSGSYEQYF
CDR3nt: TGTGCCAGCAGCTTCGGGCCTAGCGGGAGCTACGAGCAGTACTTC

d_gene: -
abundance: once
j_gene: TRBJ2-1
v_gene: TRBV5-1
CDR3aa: CASSSLDSYNEQFF
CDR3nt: TGCGCCAGCAGCAGCTTAGACTCCTACAATGAGCAGTTCTTC

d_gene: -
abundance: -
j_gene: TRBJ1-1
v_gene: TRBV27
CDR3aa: CASRSNRVMNTEAFF
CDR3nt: TGTGCCAGCAGAAGCAACAGGGTCATGAACACTGAAGCTTTCTTT

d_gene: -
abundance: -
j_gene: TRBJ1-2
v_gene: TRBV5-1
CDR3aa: CASSLAGLEGGRGYTF
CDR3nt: TGCGCCAGCAGCTTGGCGGGACTAGAGGGGGGCCGCGGCTACACCTTC

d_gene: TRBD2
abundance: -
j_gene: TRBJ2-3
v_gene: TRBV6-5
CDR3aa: CASTRTSGGALTQYF
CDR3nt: TGTGCCAGCACCAGGACTAGCGGGGGGGCCTTGACGCAGTATTTT

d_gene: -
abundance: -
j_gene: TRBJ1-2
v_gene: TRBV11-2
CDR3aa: CASSRTGWGTGYTF
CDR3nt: TGTGCCAGCAGCAGAACAGGGTGGGGGACCGGCTACACCTTC

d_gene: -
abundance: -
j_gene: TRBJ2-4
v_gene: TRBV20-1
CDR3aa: CSASRLAKNIQYF
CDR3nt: TGCAGTGCTAGTAGACTAGCCAAAAACATTCAGTACTTC

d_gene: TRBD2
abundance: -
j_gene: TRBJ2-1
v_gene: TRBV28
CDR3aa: CASSLKGLTFEQFF
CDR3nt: TGTGCCAGCAGTTTAAAGGGACTAACTTTTGAGCAGTTCTTC

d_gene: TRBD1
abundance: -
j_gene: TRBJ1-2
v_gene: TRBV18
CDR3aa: CASSPDRVHGYTF
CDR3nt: TGTGCCAGCTCACCAGACAGGGTGCATGGCTACACCTTC

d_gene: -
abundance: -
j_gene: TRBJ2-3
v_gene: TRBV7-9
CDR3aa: CASSFRGTHTDTQYF
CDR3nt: TGTGCCAGCAGCTTTCGGGGAACCCACACAGATACGCAGTATTTT

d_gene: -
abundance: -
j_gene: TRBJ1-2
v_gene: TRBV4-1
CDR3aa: CASSQEGAVLYGYTF
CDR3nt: TGCGCCAGCAGCCAAGAAGGGGCAGTGTTATATGGCTACACCTTC

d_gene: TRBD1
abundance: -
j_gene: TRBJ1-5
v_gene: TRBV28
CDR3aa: CAFTLPDRGKQDQLPQHF
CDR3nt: TGTGCCTTCACGTTGCCGGACAGGGGAAAACAAGACCAGTTGCCCCAGCATTTT

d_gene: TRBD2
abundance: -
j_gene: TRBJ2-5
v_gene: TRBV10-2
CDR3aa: CASRGLAQETQYF
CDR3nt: TGCGCCAGCAGGGGACTAGCGCAAGAGACCCAGTACTTC

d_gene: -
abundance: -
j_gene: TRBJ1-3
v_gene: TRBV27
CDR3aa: CASSRMASGNTIYF
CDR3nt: TGTGCCAGCAGTCGAATGGCTTCTGGAAACACCATATATTTT

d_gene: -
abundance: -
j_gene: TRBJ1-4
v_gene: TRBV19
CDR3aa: CASRSEAEPTNEKLFF
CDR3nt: TGTGCCAGTAGGTCGGAGGCAGAACCAACTAATGAAAAACTGTTTTTT

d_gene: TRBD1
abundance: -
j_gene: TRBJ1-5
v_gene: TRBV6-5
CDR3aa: CASSPDRAYNQPQHF
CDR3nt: TGTGCCAGCAGTCCCGACAGGGCTTACAATCAGCCCCAGCATTTT

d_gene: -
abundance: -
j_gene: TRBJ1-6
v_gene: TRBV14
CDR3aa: CASSQGGWGAPLHF
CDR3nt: TGTGCCAGCAGCCAAGGGGGGTGGGGGGCACCCCTCCACTTT

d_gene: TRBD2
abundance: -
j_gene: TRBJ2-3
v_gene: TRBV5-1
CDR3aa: CASSLKDSGRGQLSSTDTQYF
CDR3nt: TGCGCCAGCAGCTTGAAAGATAGCGGGAGGGGGCAACTGTCAAGCACAGATACGCAGTATTTT

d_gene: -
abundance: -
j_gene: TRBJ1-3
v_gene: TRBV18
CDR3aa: CASSPADGNTIYF
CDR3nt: TGTGCCAGCTCACCAGCAGATGGAAACACCATATATTTT

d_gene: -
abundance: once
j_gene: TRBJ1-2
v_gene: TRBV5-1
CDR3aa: CASSFTGANGYTF
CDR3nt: TGCGCCAGCAGCTTTACGGGAGCAAATGGCTACACCTTC

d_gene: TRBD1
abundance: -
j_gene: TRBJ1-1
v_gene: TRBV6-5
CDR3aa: CASSRTGSTEAFF
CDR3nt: TGTGCCAGCAGTAGGACAGGGAGCACTGAAGCTTTCTTT

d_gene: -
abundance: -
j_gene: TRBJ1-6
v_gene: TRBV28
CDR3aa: CASRFPNSPLHF
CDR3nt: TGTGCCAGCAGATTCCCAAATTCACCCCTCCACTTT

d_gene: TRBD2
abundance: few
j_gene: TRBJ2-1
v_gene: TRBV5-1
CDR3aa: CASSRGEPGLAGANEQFF
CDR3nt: TGCGCCAGCAGCAGAGGTGAACCGGGACTAGCGGGAGCCAATGAGCAGTTCTTC

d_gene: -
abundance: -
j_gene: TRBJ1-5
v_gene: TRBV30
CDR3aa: CAWSSGGRNQPQHF
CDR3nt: TGTGCCTGGAGTAGCGGGGGAAGAAACCAGCCCCAGCATTTT

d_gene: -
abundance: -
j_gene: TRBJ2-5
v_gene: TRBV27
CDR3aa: CASSLNPGRQETQYF
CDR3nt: TGTGCCAGCAGTTTAAATCCAGGCAGGCAAGAGACCCAGTACTTC

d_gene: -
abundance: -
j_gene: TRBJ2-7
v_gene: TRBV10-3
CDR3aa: CAISTRGPDYEQYF
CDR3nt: TGTGCCATCAGTACTCGTGGGCCTGACTACGAGCAGTACTTC

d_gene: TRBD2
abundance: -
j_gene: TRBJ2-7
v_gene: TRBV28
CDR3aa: CASSFVRGGSYEQYF
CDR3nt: TGTGCCAGCAGTTTTGTACGGGGGGGCTCCTACGAGCAGTACTTC

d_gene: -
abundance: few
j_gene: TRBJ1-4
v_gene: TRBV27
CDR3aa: CASSPRGVRGEKLFF
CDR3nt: TGTGCCAGCAGCCCCCGGGGGGTGAGAGGTGAAAAACTGTTTTTT

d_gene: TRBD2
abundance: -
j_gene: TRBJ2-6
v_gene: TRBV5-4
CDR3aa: CASSSSLAGVSGANVLTF
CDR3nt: TGTGCCAGCAGCAGCAGCCTAGCGGGGGTTTCTGGGGCCAACGTCCTGACTTTC

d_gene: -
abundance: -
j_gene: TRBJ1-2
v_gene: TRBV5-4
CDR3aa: CASSLSRDTRGNTF
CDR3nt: TGTGCCAGCAGCTTGTCCCGGGACACCCGTGGGAACACCTTC

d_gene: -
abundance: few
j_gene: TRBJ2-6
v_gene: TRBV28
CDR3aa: CASSLNSPISGANVLTF
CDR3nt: TGTGCCAGCAGTTTAAACAGCCCCATCTCTGGGGCCAACGTCCTGACTTTC

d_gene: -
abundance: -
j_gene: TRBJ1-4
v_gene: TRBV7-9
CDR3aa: CASSLAGSNEKLFF
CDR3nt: TGTGCCAGCAGCTTAGCGGGGAGTAATGAAAAACTGTTTTTT

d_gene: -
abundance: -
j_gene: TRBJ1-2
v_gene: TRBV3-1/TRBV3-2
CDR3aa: CASSPKRQGSGYTF
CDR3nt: TGTGCCAGCAGCCCAAAGCGCCAGGGGAGCGGCTACACCTTC

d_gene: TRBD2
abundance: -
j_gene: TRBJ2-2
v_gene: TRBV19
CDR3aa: CASSTPRLAGGPGELFF
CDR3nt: TGTGCCAGTAGTACCCCTCGACTAGCGGGGGGCCCCGGGGAGCTGTTTTTT

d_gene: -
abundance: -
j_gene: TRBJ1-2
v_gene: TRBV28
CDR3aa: CASSSENYGYTF
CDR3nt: TGTGCCAGCAGTAGCGAAAACTATGGCTACACCTTC

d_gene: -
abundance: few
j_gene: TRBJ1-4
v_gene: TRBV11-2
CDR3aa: CASSFGLGGEKLFF
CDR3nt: TGTGCCAGCAGCTTTGGCCTTGGAGGGGAAAAACTGTTTTTT